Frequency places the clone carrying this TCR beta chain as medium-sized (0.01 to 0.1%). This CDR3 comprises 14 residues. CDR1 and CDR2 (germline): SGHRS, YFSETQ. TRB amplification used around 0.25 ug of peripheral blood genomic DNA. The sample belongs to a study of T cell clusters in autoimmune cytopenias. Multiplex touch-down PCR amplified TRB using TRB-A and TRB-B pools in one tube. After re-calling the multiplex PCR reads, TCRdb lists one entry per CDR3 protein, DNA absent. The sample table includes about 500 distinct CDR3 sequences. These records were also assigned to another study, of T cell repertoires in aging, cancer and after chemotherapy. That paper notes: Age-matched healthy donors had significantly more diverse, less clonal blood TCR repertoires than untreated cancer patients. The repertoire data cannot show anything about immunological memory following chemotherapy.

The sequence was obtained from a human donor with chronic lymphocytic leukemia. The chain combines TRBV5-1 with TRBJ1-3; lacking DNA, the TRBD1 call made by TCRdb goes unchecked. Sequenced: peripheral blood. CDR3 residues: CASSERGSRNTIYF.